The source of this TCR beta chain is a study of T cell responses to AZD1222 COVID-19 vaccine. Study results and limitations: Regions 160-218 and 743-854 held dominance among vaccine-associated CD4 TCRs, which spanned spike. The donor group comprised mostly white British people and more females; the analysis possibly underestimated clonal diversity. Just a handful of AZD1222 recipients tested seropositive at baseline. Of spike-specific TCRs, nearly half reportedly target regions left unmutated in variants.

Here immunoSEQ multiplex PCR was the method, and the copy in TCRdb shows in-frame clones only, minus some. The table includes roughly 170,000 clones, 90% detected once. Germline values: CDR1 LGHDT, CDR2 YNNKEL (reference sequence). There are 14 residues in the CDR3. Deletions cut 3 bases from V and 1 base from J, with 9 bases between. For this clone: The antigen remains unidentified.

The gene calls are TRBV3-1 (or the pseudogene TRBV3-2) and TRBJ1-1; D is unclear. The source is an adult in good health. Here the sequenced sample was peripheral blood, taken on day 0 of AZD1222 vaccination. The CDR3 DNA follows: TGTGCCAGCAGCCAGGCTCAGAGGAACACTGAAGCTTTCTTT. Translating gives CASSQAQRNTEAFF.